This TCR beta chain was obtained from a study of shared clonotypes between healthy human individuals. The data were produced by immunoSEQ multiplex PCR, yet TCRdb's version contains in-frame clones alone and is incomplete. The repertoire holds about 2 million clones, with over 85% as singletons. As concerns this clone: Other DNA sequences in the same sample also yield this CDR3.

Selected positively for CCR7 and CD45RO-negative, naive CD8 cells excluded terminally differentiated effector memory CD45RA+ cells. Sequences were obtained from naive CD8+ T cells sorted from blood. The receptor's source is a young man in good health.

This CDR3 reads CASSVALAGGEQYF. The DNA for the CDR3 is TGTGCCAGCAGCGTAGCTTTAGCGGGAGGCGAGCAGTACTTC. The V and J genes are TRBV9 and TRBJ2-7, with 10 bases that match TRBD2. CDR3 length: 14 residues. The germline CDR1 and CDR2 sequences are SGDLS and YYNGEE. With V trimmed by 0 bases and J by 6 bases, 3 bases remained unmatched.